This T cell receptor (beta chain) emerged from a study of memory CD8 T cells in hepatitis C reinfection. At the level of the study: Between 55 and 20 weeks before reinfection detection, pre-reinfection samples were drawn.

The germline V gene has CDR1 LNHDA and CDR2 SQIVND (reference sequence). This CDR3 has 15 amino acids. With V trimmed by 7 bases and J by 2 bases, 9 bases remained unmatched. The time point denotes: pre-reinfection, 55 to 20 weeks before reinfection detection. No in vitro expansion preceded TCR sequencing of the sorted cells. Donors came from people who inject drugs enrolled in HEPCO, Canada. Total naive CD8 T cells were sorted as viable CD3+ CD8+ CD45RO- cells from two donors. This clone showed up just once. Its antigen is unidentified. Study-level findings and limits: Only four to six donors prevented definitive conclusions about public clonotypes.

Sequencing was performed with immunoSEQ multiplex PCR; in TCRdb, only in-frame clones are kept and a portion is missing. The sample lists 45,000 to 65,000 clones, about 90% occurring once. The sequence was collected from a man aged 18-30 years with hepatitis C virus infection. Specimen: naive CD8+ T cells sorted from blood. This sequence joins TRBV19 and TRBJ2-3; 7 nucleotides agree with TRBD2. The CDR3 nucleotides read TGTGCCAGTACGTTCGGAGCGGGATTCACAGATACGCAGTATTTT. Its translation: CASTFGAGFTDTQYF.